Listed here are 4 T cell receptor beta chains from one sample, sequenced in a study of blood T cell repertoires in COVID-19. Produced via immunoSEQ multiplex PCR; TCRdb's table is partial and in-frame only. The sample holds approximately 130,000 clones; more than 70% are singletons and the top ten take roughly 4.5%. Sequenced: peripheral blood. These receptors were taken from a human donor in a cohort sampled during active COVID-19.

The chain couples TRBV7-2 to TRBJ1-2; possible D gene TRBD1, 5 bases. Germline V gene sequence: CDR1 SGHTA, CDR2 FQGNSA. V lost 5 bases and J lost 8, with 12 bases in between. The length of the CDR3 is 12 residues. CDR3 amino acids: CASSIRGSGYTF. The DNA for the CDR3 is TGTGCCAGCAGCATACGGGGGTCCGGCTACACCTTC.

The chain is built from TRBV3-1 (or the pseudogene TRBV3-2) and TRBJ2-1, with 7 bases aligning to TRBD2. Unmatched junction bases numbered 6, after V lost 3 bases and J lost 7 bases. Germline V gives CDR1 LGHDT, CDR2 YNNKEL (reference sequence). The CDR3 contains 14 residues. The CDR3 region has the DNA TGTGCCAGCAGCCACGGTCCGCGGGGGAATGAGCAGTTCTTC. Its protein product is CASSHGPRGNEQFF.

The rearrangement uses TRBV2 and TRBJ2-5; 15 bases are a match to TRBD2. The ends lost 8 bases at V and 4 bases at J; junction bases unmatched: 5. The CDR3 consists of 15 residues. Germline-derived CDR1 and CDR2 are SNHLY and FYNNEI. The DNA of the CDR3 is TGTGCCAGCCGGGGACTAGCGGGGGGACTAGAGACCCAGTACTTC. Translation gives CASRGLAGGLETQYF.

The chain couples TRBV11-2 to TRBJ2-2, with TRBD2 matching 11 bases. CDR1 SGHAT and CDR2 FQNNGV come from the germline V gene. The J segment lost 4 bases and the V segment lost 4 bases, leaving 2 bases of the junction unmatched. The CDR3 consists of 15 residues. The CDR3 region has the DNA TGTGCCAGCAGCTCGACTAGCGGGACCACCGGGGAGCTGTTTTTT. Translation: CASSSTSGTTGELFF.